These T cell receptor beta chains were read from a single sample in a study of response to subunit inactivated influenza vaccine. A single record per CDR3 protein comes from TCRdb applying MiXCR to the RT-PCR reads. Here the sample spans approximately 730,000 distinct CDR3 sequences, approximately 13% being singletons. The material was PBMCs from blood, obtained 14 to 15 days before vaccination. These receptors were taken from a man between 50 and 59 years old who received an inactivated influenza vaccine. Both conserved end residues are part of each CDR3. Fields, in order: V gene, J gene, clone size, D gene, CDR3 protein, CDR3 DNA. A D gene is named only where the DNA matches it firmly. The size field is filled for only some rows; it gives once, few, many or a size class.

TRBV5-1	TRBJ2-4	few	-	CASSPVGGIQYF	TGCGCCAGCAGCCCAGTGGGGGGCATTCAGTACTTC
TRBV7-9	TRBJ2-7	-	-	CASSLISGEQYF	TGTGCCAGCAGCTTAATAAGTGGAGAGCAGTACTTC
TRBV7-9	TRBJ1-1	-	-	CASSLFRGEAFF	TGTGCCAGCAGCTTATTCCGGGGGGAAGCTTTCTTT
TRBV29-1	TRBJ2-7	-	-	CSVEDTAYEQYF	TGCAGCGTTGAGGACACCGCCTACGAGCAGTACTTC
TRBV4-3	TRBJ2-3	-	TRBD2	CASSQEPAGGADTQYF	TGCGCCAGCAGCCAAGAACCAGCGGGGGGCGCAGATACGCAGTATTTT
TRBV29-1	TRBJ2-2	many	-	CSADPGTNTGELFF	TGCAGCGCTGACCCGGGGACGAACACCGGGGAGCTGTTTTTT
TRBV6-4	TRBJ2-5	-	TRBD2	CASSDSGGASGIQETQYF	TGTGCCAGCAGTGACTCGGGGGGAGCTAGCGGGATCCAAGAGACCCAGTACTTC
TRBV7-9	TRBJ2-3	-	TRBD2	CASSFGSGQTDTQYF	TGTGCCAGCAGCTTCGGTAGCGGGCAGACAGATACGCAGTATTTT
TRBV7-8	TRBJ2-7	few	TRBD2	CASRPSGGAPTGEQYF	TGTGCCAGCAGACCTAGCGGGGGGGCTCCTACGGGCGAGCAGTACTTC
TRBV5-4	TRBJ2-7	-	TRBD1	CASSRRTGLFAYEQYF	TGTGCCAGCAGCCGCCGGACAGGACTCTTCGCCTACGAGCAGTACTTC
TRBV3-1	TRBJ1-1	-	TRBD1	CASSQQTGLAEAFF	TGTGCCAGCAGCCAACAGACAGGGTTAGCTGAAGCTTTCTTT
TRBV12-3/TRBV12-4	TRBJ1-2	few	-	CASRATGMSGYTF	TGTGCCAGCAGGGCTACAGGGATGTCTGGCTACACCTTC
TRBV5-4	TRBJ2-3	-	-	CASSIRPPWGGEESWGTDTQYF	TGTGCCAGCAGCATTCGGCCCCCCTGGGGCGGGGAGGAATCATGGGGCACAGATACGCAGTATTTT
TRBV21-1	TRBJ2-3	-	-	CASSKRLAHCTDTQYF	TGTGCCAGCAGCAAACGGCTAGCCCACTGCACAGATACGCAGTATTTT
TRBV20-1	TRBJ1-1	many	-	CSARRTDESEAFF	TGCAGTGCTAGGCGGACTGATGAGTCTGAAGCTTTCTTT
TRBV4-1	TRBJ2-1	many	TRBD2	CASSQHFVRASGGGYEQFF	TGCGCCAGCAGCCAACATTTTGTTAGGGCTAGCGGGGGAGGCTATGAGCAGTTCTTC
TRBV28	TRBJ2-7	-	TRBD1	CASSLFTGDASYEQYF	TGTGCCAGCAGTTTATTTACAGGGGATGCCTCCTACGAGCAGTACTTC
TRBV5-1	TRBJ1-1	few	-	CASRQEVNTEAFF	TGCGCCAGCCGACAGGAAGTGAACACTGAAGCTTTCTTT
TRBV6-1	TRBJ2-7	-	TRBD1	CASRHRDRGDEQYF	TGTGCCAGCAGACACCGGGACAGGGGGGACGAGCAGTACTTC
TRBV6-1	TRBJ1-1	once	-	CASSVTGQNTEAFF	TGTGCCAGCAGTGTAACGGGACAGAACACTGAAGCTTTCTTT
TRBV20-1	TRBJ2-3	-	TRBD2	CSASSLREISDTQYF	TGCAGTGCTAGCTCCTTGCGGGAGATCTCAGATACGCAGTATTTT
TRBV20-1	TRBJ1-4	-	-	CSARRLREKLFF	TGCAGTGCTAGGAGACTGAGGGAAAAACTGTTTTTT
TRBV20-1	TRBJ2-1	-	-	CSASETFSSYNEQFF	TGCAGTGCCTCTGAGACTTTCAGCTCCTACAATGAGCAGTTCTTC
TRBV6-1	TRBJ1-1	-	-	CASGDRWDSEAFF	TGTGCCAGCGGCGATCGATGGGATTCTGAAGCTTTCTTT